This TCR beta chain came from a study of blood T cell repertoires in COVID-19. The assay was immunoSEQ multiplex PCR, and TCRdb's table has in-frame clones only and misses some. The profile covers about 55,000 clones, with 86% appearing a single time and less than 3% taken by the ten largest. Germline V CDR1 and CDR2: SGHNT, YENEEA. The CDR3 spans 14 residues. V lost 5 bases and J lost 4; bases outside the gene matches: 6. The sample taken for sequencing was peripheral blood. This chain connects TRBV11-3 to TRBJ2-3, with 7 bases that match TRBD1. The receptor comes from a man of 80 years or more with acute or convalescent COVID-19. The CDR3: CASSRGRGADTQYF. The CDR3 nucleotides are TGTGCCAGCAGCAGGGGGCGCGGTGCAGATACGCAGTATTTT.